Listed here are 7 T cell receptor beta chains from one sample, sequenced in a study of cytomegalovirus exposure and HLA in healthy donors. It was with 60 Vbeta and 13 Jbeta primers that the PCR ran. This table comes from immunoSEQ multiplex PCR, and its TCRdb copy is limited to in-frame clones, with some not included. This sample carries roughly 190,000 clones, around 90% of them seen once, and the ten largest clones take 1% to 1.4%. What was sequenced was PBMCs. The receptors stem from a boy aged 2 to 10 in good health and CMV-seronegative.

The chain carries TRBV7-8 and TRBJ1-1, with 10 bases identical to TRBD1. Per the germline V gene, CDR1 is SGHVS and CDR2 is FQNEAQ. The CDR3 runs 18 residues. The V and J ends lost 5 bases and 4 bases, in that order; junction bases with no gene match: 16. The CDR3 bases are TGTGCCAGCAGCATCGTTATCGGGACAGGGGAGGGGCGCACTGAAGCTTTCTTT. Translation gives CASSIVIGTGEGRTEAFF.

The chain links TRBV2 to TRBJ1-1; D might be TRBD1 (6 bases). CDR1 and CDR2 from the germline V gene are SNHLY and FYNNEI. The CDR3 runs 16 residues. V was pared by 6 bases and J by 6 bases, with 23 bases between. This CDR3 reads CASRPIQGSGRAEAFF. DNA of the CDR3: TGTGCCAGCAGACCAATACAGGGCTCGGGAAGGGCTGAAGCTTTCTTT.

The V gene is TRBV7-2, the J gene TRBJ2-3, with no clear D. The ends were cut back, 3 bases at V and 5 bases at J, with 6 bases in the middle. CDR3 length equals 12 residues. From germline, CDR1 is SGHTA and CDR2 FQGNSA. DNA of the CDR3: TGTGCCAGCAGCTTTCTCGGAGATACGCAGTATTTT. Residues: CASSFLGDTQYF.

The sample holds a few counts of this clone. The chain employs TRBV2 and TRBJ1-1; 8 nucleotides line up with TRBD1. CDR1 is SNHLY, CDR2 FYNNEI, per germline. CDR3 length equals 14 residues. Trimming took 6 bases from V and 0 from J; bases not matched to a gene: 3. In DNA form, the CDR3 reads TGTGCCAGCAGAGAGGACAGGGTGAACACTGAAGCTTTCTTT. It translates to CASREDRVNTEAFF.

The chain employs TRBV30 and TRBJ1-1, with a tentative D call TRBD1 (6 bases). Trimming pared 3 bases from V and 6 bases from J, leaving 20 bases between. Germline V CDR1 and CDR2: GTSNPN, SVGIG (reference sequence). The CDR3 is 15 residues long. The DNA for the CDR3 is TGTGCCTGGAGCACCACAGGGTTTCTGCCGGCTGAAGCTTTCTTT. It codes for CAWSTTGFLPAEAFF.

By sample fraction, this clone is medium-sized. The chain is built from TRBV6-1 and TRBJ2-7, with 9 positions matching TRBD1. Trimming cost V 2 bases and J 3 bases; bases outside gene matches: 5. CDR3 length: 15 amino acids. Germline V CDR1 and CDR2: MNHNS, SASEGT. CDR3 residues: CASSEQQTGGYEQYF. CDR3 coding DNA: TGTGCCAGCAGTGAACAACAGACAGGGGGCTACGAGCAGTACTTC.

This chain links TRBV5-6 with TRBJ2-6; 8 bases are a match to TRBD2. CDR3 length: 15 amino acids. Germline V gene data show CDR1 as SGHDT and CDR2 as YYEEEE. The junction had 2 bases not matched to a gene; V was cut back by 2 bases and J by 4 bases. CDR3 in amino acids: CASSFRGGGANVLTF. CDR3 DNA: TGTGCCAGCAGCTTTCGGGGGGGAGGGGCCAACGTCCTGACTTTC.